The T cell receptor beta chain described here comes from a study of OX40 agonist ivuxolimab in advanced cancers. In germline, CDR1 is SEHNR, CDR2 FQNEAQ (reference sequence). CDR3 size: 12 residues. Trimming cost V 3 bases and J 4 bases, with 3 bases left between them. This clone was counted once. Other DNA variants within this sample encode the same CDR3. Measured with immunoSEQ multiplex PCR; TCRdb has only the in-frame clones, and not every one. The repertoire has fewer than 85,000 clones, about 90% of them found once; the top ten carry around 0.44%. The receptor was derived from an adult with an advanced solid tumor such as melanoma, head and neck, liver or kidney cancer. This rearrangement joins TRBV7-9 to TRBJ1-4; no clear D. The sequences come from CD4+ or CD8+ T cells sorted from blood, collected in a trial of the OX40 agonist ivuxolimab. CDR3 sequence (DNA): TGTGCCAGCAGCTTGCTTAATGAAAAACTGTTTTTT. Protein sequence: CASSLLNEKLFF.